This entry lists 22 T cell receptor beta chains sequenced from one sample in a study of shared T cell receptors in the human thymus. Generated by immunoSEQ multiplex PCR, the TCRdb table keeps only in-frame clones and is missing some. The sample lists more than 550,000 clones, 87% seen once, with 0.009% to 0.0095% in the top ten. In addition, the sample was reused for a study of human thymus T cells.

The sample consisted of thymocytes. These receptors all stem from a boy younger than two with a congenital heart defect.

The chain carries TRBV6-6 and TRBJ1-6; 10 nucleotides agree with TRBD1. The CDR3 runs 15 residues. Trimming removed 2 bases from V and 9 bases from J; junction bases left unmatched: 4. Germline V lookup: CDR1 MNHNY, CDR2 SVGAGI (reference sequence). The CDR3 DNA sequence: TGTGCCAGCAGTTACCGGGACAGGGGTGGTTCACCCCTCCACTTT. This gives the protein CASSYRDRGGSPLHF.

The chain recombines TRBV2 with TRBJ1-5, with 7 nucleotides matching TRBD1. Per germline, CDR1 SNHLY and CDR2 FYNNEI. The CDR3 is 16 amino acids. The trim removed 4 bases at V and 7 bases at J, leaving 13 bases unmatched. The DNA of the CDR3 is TGTGCCAGCAGTGCGACAGGGCTACCACTCCCCCAGCCCCAGCATTTT. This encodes CASSATGLPLPQPQHF. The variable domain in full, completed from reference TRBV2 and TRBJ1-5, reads EPEVTQTPSHQVTQMGQEVILRCVPISNHLYFYWYRQILGQKVEFLVSFYNNEISEKSEIFDDQFSVERPDGSNFTLKIRSTKLEDSAMYFCASSATGLPLPQPQHFGDGTRLSIL.

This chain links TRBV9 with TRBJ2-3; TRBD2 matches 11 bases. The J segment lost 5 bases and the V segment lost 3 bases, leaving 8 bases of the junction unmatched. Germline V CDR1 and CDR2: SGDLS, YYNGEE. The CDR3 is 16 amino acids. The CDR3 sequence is CASSGLAGGPKDTQYF. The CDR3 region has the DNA TGTGCCAGCAGCGGGTTAGCGGGGGGGCCAAAAGATACGCAGTATTTT.

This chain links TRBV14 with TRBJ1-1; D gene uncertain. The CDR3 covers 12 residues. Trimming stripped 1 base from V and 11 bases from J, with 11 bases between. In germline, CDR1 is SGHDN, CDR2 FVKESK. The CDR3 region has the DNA TGTGCCAGCAGCCAAGTCGGCATGCGGGCTTTCTTT. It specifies CASSQVGMRAFF.

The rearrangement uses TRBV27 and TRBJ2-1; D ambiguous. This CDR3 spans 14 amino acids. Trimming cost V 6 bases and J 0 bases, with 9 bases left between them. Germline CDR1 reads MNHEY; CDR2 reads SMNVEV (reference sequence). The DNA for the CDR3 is TGTGCCAGCAGAGGTCGGAGCTCCTACAATGAGCAGTTCTTC. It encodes CASRGRSSYNEQFF.

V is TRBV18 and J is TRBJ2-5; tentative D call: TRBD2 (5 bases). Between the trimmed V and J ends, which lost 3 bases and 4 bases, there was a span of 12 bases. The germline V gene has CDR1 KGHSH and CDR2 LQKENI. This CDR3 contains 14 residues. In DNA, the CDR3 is TGTGCCAGCTCACCCCGAGGGTGGGGAGAGACCCAGTACTTC. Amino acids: CASSPRGWGETQYF.

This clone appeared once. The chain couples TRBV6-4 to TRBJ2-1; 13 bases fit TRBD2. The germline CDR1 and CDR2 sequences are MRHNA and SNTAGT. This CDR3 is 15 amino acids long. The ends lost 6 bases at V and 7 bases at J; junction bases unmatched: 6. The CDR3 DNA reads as TGTGCCAGCAGCCCCGGGACTAGCGGGAATAATGAGCAGTTCTTC. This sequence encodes CASSPGTSGNNEQFF.

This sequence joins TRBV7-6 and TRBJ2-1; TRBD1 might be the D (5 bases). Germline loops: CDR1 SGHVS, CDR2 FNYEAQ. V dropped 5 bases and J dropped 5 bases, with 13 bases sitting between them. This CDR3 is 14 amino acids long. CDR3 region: CASSDALGDNEQFF. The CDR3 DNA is TGTGCCAGCAGCGATGCGTTAGGGGACAATGAGCAGTTCTTC.

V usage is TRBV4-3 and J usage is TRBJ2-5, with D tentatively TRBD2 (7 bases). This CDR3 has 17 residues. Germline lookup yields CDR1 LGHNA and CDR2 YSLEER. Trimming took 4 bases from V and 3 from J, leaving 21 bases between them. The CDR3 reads CASSPDRGEGKEETQYF. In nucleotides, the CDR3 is TGCGCCAGCAGCCCCGATAGGGGGGAGGGTAAAGAAGAGACCCAGTACTTC.

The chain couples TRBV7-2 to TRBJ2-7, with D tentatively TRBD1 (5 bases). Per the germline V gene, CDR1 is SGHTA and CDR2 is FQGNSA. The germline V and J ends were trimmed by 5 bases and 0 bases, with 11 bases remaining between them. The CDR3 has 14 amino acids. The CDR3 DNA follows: TGTGCCAGCAGCACAGGAACCCGCTCCTACGAGCAGTACTTC. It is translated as CASSTGTRSYEQYF.

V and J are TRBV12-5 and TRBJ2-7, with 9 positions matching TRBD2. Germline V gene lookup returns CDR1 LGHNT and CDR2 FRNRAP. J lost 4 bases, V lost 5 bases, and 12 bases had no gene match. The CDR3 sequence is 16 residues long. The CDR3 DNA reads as TGTGCTAGTGGTGAAAACCTCGTAGCGGGAGCGTACGAGCAGTACTTC. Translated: CASGENLVAGAYEQYF.

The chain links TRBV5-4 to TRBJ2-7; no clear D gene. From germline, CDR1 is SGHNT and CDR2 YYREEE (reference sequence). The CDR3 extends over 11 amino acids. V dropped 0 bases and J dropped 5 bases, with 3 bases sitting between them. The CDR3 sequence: CASSLANEQYF. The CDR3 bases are TGTGCCAGCAGCTTGGCAAACGAGCAGTACTTC.

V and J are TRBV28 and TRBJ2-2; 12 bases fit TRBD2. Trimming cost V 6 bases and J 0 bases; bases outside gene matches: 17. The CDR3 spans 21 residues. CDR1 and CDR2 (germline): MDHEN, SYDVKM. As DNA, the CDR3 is TGTGCCAGCAGCCGCTCCTCGACTAGCGGGAGATTAAATGCGAACACCGGGGAGCTGTTTTTT. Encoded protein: CASSRSSTSGRLNANTGELFF.

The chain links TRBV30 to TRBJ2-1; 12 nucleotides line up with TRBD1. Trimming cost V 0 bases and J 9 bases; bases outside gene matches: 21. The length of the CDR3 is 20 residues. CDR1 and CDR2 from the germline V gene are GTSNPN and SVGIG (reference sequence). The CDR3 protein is CAWSVGGDRGRGGRNVEQFF. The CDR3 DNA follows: TGTGCCTGGAGTGTAGGGGGGGACAGGGGGCGAGGTGGGAGAAACGTTGAGCAGTTCTTC.

The CDR3 nucleotides are TGCGCCAGCAGCTCAGGACTAGCGGGAGACGGTGGGACAGATACGCAGTATTTT. Encoded protein: CASSSGLAGDGGTDTQYF. The chain recombines TRBV4-1 with TRBJ2-3; 13 nucleotides match TRBD2. With V trimmed by 5 bases and J by 3 bases, 11 bases remained unmatched. In germline, CDR1 is MGHRA, CDR2 YSYEKL. This CDR3 comprises 18 residues.

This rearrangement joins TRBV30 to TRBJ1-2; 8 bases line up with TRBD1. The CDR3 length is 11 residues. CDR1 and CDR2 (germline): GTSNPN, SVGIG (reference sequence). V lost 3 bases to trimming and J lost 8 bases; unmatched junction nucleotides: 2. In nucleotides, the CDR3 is TGTGCCTGGAGGGGACAGGCGGGCTACACCTTC. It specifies CAWRGQAGYTF.

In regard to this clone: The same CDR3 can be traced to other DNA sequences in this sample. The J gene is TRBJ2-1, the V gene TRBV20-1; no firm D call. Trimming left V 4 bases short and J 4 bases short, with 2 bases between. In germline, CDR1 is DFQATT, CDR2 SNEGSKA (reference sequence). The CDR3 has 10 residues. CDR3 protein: CSATYNEQFF. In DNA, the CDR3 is TGCAGTGCTACGTACAATGAGCAGTTCTTC.

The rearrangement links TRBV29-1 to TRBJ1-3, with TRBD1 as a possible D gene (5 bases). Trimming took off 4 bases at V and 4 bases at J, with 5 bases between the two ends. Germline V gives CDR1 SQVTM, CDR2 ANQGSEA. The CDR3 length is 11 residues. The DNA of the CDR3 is TGCAGCGTTGGGACAGGAAACACCATATATTTT. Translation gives CSVGTGNTIYF.

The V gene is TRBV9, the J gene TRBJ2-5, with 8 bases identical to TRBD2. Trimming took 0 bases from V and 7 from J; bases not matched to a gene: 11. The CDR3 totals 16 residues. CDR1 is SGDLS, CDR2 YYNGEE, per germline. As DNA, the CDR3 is TGTGCCAGCAGCGTAGAAAGCGGGGGCCCGTCGGGGACCCAGTACTTC. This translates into CASSVESGGPSGTQYF.

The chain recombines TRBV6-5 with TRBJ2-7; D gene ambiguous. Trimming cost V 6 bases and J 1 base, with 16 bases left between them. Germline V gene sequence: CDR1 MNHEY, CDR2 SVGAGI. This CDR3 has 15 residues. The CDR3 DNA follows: TGTGCCAGCAGAGTGTGCTTCGACACATCCTACGAGCAGTACTTC. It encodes CASRVCFDTSYEQYF.

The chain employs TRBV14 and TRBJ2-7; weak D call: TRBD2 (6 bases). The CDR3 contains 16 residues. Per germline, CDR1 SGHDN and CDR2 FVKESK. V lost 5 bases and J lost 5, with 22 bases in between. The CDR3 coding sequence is TGTGCCAGCAGCTTTAAAAAGCGGGCCAAGAGGAACGAGCAGTACTTC. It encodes CASSFKKRAKRNEQYF.

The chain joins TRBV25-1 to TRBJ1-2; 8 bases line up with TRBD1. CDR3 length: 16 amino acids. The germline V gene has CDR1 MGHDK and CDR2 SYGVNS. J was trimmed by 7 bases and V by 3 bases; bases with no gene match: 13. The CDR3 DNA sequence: TGTGCCAGCAGTGATGATACCGGGACAGGCGCGTTTGGCTACACCTTC. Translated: CASSDDTGTGAFGYTF.